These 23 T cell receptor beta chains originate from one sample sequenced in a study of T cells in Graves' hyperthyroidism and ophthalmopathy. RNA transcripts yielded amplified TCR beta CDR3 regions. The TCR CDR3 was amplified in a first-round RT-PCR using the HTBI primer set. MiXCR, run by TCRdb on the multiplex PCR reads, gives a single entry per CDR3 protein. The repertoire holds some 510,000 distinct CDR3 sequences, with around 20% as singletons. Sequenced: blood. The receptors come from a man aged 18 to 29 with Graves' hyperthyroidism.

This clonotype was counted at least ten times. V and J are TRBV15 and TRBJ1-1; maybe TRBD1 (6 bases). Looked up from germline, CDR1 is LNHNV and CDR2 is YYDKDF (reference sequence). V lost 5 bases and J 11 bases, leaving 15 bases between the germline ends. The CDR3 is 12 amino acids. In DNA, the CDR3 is TGTGCCACCAGCGAACAGGGTAGGATGGCTTTCTTT. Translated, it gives CATSEQGRMAFF.

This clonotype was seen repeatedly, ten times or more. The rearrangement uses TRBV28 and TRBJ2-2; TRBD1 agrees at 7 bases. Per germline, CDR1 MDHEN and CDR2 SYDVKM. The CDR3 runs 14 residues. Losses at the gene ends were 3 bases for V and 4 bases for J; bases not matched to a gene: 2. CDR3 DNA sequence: TGTGCCAGCAGTTTGACAGGGTTCACCGGGGAGCTGTTTTTT. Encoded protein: CASSLTGFTGELFF.

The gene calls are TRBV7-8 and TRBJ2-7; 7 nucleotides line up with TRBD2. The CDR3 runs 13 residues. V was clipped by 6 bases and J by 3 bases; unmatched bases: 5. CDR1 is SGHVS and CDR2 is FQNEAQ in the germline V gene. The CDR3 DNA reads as TGTGCCAGCAGTAGGCTAGCGGTCTACGAGCAGTACTTC. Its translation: CASSRLAVYEQYF.

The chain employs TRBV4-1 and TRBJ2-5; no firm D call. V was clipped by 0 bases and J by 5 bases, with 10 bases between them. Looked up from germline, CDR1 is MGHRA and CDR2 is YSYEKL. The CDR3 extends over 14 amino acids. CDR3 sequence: CASSQEGRRETQYF. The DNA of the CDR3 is TGCGCCAGCAGCCAAGAGGGCCGTCGGGAGACCCAGTACTTC.

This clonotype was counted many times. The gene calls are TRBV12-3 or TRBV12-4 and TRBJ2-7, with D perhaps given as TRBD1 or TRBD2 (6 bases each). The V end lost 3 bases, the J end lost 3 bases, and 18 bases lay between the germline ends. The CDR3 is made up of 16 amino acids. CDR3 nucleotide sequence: TGTGCCAGCAGTTTTCTCCGGGGGCGGAAAAGCTACGAGCAGTACTTC. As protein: CASSFLRGRKSYEQYF.

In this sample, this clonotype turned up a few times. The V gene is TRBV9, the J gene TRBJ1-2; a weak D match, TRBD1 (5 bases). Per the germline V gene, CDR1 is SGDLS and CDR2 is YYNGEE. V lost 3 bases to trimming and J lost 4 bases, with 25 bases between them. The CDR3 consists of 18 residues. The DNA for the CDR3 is TGTGCCAGCAGCGGAAGTCAAAGGCTCAAGACAGTGATCTATGGCTACACCTTC. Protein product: CASSGSQRLKTVIYGYTF.

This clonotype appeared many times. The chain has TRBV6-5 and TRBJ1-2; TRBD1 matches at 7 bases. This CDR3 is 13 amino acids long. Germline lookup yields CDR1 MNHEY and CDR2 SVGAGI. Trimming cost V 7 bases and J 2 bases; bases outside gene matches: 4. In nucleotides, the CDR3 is TGTGCCAGCATTTTCAGGGGGAACTATGGCTACACCTTC. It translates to CASIFRGNYGYTF.

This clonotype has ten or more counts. Written as DNA, the CDR3 is TGTGCCAGCAGTGGTTGGAGTAGCAATCAGCCCCAGCATTTT. It specifies CASSGWSSNQPQHF. This chain connects TRBV28 to TRBJ1-5; no clear D. V shed 5 bases and J shed 0 bases, with 8 bases lying between them. The germline CDR1 and CDR2 sequences are MDHEN and SYDVKM. The CDR3 has 14 amino acids.

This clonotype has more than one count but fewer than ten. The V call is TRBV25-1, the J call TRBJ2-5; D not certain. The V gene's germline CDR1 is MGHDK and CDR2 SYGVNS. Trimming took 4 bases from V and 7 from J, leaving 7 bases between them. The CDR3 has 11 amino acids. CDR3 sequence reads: CASSGLVTQYF. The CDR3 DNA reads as TGTGCCAGCAGTGGGCTTGTGACCCAGTACTTC.

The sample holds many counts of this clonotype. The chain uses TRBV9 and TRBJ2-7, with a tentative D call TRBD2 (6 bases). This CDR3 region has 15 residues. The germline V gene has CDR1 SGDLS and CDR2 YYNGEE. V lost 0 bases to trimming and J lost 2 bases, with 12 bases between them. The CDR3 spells CASSVGISGPYEQYF. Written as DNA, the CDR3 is TGTGCCAGCAGCGTAGGCATTAGCGGTCCCTACGAGCAGTACTTC.

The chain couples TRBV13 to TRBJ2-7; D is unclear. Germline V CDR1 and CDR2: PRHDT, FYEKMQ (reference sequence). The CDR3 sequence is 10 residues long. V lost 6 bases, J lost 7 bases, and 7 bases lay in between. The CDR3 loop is CASSPGEQYF. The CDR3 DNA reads TGTGCCAGCAGTCCCGGTGAGCAGTACTTC.

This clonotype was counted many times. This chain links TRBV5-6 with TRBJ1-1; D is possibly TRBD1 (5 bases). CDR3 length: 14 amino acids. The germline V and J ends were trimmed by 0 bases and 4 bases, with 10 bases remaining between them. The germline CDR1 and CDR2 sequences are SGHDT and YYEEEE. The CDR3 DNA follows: TGTGCCAGCAGCTTGGCCGGCAGGGCCACTGAAGCTTTCTTT. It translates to CASSLAGRATEAFF.

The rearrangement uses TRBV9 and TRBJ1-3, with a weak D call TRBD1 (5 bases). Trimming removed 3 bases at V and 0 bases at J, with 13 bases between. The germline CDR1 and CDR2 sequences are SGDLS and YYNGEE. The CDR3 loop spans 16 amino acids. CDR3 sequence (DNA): TGTGCCAGCAGCGCAACGGGGGACCGCTCTGGAAACACCATATATTTT. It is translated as CASSATGDRSGNTIYF.

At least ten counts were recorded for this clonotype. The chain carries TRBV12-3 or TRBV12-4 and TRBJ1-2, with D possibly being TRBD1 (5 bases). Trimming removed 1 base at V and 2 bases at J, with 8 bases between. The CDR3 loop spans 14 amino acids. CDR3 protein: CASSLGTPNYGYTF. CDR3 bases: TGTGCCAGCAGTTTAGGGACACCGAACTATGGCTACACCTTC.

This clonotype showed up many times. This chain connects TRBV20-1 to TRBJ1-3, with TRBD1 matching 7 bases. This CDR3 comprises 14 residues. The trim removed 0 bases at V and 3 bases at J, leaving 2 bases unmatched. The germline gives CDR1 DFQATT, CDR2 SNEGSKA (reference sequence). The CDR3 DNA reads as TGCAGTGCTAGAGATCGACAGGGTGGAAACACCATATATTTT. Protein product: CSARDRQGGNTIYF.

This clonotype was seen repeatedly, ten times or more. CDR3 protein: CAWNGSPGNTIYF. The CDR3 DNA sequence: TGTGCCTGGAATGGGTCTCCTGGAAACACCATATATTTT. The chain is built from TRBV30 and TRBJ1-3; no clear D gene. This CDR3 has 13 residues. Germline assignment: CDR1 GTSNPN and CDR2 SVGIG (reference sequence). V was shortened by 4 bases and J by 2 bases, with 9 bases between the two germline ends.

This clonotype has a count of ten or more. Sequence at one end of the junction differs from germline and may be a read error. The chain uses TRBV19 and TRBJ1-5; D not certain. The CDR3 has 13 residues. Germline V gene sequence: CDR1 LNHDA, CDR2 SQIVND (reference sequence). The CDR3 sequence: CASSMLRNQPQHF. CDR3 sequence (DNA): TGTGCCAGCAGTATGCTCCGAAATCAGCCCCAGCATTTT.

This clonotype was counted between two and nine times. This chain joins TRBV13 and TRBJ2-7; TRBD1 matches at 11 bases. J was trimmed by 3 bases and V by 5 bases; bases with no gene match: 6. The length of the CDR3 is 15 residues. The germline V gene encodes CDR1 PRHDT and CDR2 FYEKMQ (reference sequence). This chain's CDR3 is CASSAGQGVGYEQYF. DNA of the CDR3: TGTGCCAGCAGCGCGGGACAGGGGGTTGGCTACGAGCAGTACTTC.

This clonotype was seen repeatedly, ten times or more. CDR3 loop: CASSRDRAGGTQYF. The CDR3 DNA reads TGTGCCAGCAGCCGGGACAGGGCCGGAGGGACCCAGTACTTC. The genes are TRBV7-2 and TRBJ2-5; TRBD1 agrees at 9 bases. With 5 bases clipped from V and 7 bases from J, the junction kept 8 bases outside the gene matches. Germline values: CDR1 SGHTA, CDR2 FQGNSA. This CDR3 is 14 amino acids long.

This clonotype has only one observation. The CDR3 region is CASSPSSYEQYV. CDR3 in DNA: TGTGCCAGCAGCCCCTCTAGCTACGAGCAGTACGTC. The gene calls are TRBV7-9 and TRBJ2-7; D gene unclear. The ends were cut back, 5 bases at V and 3 bases at J, with 8 bases in the middle. Per germline, CDR1 SEHNR and CDR2 FQNEAQ (reference sequence). The length of the CDR3 is 12 residues.

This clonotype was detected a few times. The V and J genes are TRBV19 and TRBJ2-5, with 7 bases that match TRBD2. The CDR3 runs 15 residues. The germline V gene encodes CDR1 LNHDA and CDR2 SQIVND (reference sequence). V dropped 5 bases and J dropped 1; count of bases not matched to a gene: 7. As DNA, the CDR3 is TGTGCCAGTAGTCTGGCGGGGGACTTCCAAGAGACCCAGTACTTC. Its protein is CASSLAGDFQETQYF. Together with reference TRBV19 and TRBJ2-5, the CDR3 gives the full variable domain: DGGITQSPKYLFRKEGQNVTLSCEQNLNHDAMYWYRQDPGQGLRLIYYSQIVNDFQKGDIAEGYSVSREKKESFPLTVTSAQKNPTAFYLCASSLAGDFQETQYFGPGTRLLVL.

DNA for the CDR3: TGTGCCAGCAGCACCCGACAGGGACAGAACACTGAAGCTTTCTTT. Encoded protein: CASSTRQGQNTEAFF. The V gene is TRBV7-9, the J gene TRBJ1-1, with 7 nucleotides matching TRBD1. The V and J ends lost 5 bases and 1 base, in that order; junction bases with no gene match: 7. The length of the CDR3 is 15 residues. CDR1 is SEHNR and CDR2 is FQNEAQ in the germline V gene (reference sequence).

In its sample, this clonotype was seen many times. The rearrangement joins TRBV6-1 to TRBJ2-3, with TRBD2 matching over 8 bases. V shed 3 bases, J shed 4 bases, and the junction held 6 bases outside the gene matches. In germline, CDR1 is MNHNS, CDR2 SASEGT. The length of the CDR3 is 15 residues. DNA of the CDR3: TGTGCCAGCAGTGATCCGGGGGGGCCATCAGATACGCAGTATTTT. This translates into CASSDPGGPSDTQYF.